This section outlines one T cell receptor (beta chain) sequence together with its context. Its specificity is not known. The sample belongs to a study of blood T cells in healthy people across ages. Study-wide results and caveats: Age brought a roughly linear fall in TCR beta diversity measured per million T cells. Naive T cell percentage and TCR beta diversity correlated strongly.

A second about 7 to 11 cycle PCR used barcoded and J-beta primers. Sequencing of every sample gave 2.5 million or more CDR3-containing paired-end reads. TCRdb analysed the 5' RACE reads with MiXCR anew, one entry per CDR3 protein. Seen here are fewer than 2 million distinct CDR3 sequences, roughly 43% observed once, and the top ten hold more than 20%. Germline values: CDR1 SGHDT, CDR2 YYEEEE. The CDR3 extends over 14 amino acids. Extractions gave at least 5 micrograms of total RNA per sample. This chain joins TRBV5-6 and TRBJ2-4, with 7 bases matching TRBD1. The DNA matches TRBJ2-7 better at its end, which makes the J call doubtful. Sequencing was performed on blood. This receptor was obtained from a human donor in good health. Here the CDR3 DNA reads TGTGCCAGCAGCCACACGACAGGGTGGAACGAGCAGTACTTC. Protein product: CASSHTTGWNEQYF.